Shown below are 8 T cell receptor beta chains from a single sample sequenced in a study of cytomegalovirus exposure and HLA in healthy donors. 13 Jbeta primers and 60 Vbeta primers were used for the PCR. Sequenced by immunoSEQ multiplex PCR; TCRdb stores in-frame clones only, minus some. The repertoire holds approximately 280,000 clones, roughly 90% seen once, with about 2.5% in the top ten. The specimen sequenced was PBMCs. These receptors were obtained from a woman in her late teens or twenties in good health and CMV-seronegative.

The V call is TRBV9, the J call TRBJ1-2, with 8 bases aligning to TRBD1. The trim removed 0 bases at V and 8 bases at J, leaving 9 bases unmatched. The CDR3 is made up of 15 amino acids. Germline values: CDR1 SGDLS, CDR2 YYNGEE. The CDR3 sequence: CASSVVPDRVGGYTF. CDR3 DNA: TGTGCCAGCAGCGTAGTCCCGGACAGGGTGGGCGGCTACACCTTC.

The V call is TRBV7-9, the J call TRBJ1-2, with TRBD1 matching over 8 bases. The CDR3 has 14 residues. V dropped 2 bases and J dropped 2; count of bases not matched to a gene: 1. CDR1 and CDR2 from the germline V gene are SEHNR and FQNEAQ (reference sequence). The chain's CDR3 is CASSLRDRNYGYTF. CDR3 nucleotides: TGTGCCAGCAGCTTACGGGACAGGAACTATGGCTACACCTTC.

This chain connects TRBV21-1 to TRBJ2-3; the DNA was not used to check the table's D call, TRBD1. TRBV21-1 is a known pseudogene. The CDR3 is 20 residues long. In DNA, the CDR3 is TGTGCCAGCAGCACGTACTTCCGGGACAGTTCCCATTTTGGCACAGATACGCAGTATTTT. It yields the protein CASSTYFRDSSHFGTDTQYF.

The CDR3 protein is CASRYTRDRGPGANVLTF. Written as DNA, the CDR3 is TGTGCCAGCAGATATACCCGGGACAGGGGGCCTGGGGCCAACGTCCTGACTTTC. The chain employs TRBV9 and TRBJ2-6; TRBD1 aligns across 12 bases. Germline V gene sequence: CDR1 SGDLS, CDR2 YYNGEE. Losses at the gene ends were 5 bases for V and 2 bases for J; bases not matched to a gene: 8. The CDR3 is made up of 18 amino acids.

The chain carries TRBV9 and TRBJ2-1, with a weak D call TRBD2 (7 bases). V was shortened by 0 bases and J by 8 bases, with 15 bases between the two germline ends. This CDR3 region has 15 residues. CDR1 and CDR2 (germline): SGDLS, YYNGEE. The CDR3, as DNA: TGTGCCAGCAGCGTAGGGACTAGGGGGGTAGATGAGCAGTTCTTC. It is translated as CASSVGTRGVDEQFF. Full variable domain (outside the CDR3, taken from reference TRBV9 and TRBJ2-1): DSGVTQTPKHLITATGQRVTLRCSPRSGDLSVYWYQQSLDQGLQFLIQYYNGEERAKGNILERFSAQQFPDLHSELNLSSLELGDSALYFCASSVGTRGVDEQFFGPGTRLTVL.

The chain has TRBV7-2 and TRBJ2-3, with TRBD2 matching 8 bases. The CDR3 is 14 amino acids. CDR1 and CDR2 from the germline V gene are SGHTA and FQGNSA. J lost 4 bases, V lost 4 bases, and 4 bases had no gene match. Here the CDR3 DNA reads TGTGCCAGCAGCTCCGGACTAGCCCCAGATACGCAGTATTTT. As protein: CASSSGLAPDTQYF.

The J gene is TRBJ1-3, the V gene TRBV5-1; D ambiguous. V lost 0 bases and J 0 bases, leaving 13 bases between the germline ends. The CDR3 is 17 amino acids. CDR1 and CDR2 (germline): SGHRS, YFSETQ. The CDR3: CASSLVPIQFSGNTIYF. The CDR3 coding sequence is TGCGCCAGCAGCTTGGTCCCCATTCAATTCTCTGGAAACACCATATATTTT.

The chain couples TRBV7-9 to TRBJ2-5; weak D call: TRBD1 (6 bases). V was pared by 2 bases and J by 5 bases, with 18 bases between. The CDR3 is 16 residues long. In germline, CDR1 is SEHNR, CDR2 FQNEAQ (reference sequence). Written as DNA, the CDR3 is TGTGCCAGCAGCTTATCAGGCAGGGGAACTTTTGAGACCCAGTACTTC. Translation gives CASSLSGRGTFETQYF.